The next 4 T cell receptor beta chains were all read from a single sample in a study of patients and donors after allogeneic stem cell transplantation. TCRdb fed the RT-PCR reads into MiXCR, producing one record per CDR3 protein. Of roughly 140,000 distinct CDR3 sequences in the sample, about a third were seen once. The sample taken for sequencing was blood, either unsorted or a sorted T cell fraction (not recorded which). The source is a human donor who was either an allogeneic HSCT recipient or a stem cell or donor lymphocyte infusion donor (not recorded which). It is not recorded whose cells these are; they may come from a transplant donor.

The J gene is TRBJ1-5, the V gene TRBV6-2 or TRBV6-3; 9 positions agree with TRBD1. This CDR3 spans 18 amino acids. Germline loops: CDR1 MNHEY, CDR2 SVGEGT. Trimming removed 5 bases from V and 0 bases from J; junction bases left unmatched: 11. This chain's CDR3 is CASSPGTGIVYSNQPQHF. As DNA, the CDR3 is TGTGCCAGCAGTCCGGGGACAGGGATTGTATATAGCAATCAGCCCCAGCATTTT.

This chain uses TRBV10-3 with TRBJ2-5; tentative D call: TRBD1 (5 bases). Trimming pared 6 bases from V and 3 bases from J, leaving 14 bases between. CDR3 size: 14 residues. Germline CDR1 is ENHRY and CDR2 is SYGVKD. In DNA form, the CDR3 reads TGTGCCATCAGGGCAGGGCTGAACGAAGAGACCCAGTACTTC. Amino acids: CAIRAGLNEETQYF.

The chain carries TRBV20-1 and TRBJ2-2, with D possibly matching TRBD2 (5 bases). Deletions cut 0 bases from V and 6 bases from J, with 14 bases between. This CDR3 is built from 15 residues. CDR1 is DFQATT and CDR2 is SNEGSKA in the germline V gene (reference sequence). The CDR3 protein is CSARDRRTGSGELFF. CDR3 nucleotide sequence: TGCAGTGCTAGAGATCGGAGGACGGGATCCGGGGAGCTGTTTTTT.

This chain uses TRBV3-1 with TRBJ1-6, with 8 positions matching TRBD1. After removal of 4 bases from V and 13 bases from J, the junction contained 3 bases not matched to a gene. There are 12 residues in the CDR3. The germline gives CDR1 LGHDT, CDR2 YNNKEL (reference sequence). CDR3 bases: TGTGCCAGCAGCCCAGACAGGGGTCCCCTCCACTTT. Its protein product is CASSPDRGPLHF. The entire variable domain, with the rest obtained from reference TRBV3-1 and TRBJ1-6, is as follows: DTAVSQTPKYLVTQMGNDKSIKCEQNLGHDTMYWYKQDSKKFLKIMFSYNNKELIINETVPNRFSPKSPDKAHLNLHINSLELGDSAVYFCASSPDRGPLHFGNGTRLTVT.